Below, 17 T cell receptor beta chains from the same sample are listed, as sequenced in a study of metastatic and nonmetastatic thyroid tumors. TCRdb re-called the PCR reads through MiXCR. Counted here are 30,000 to 35,000 clones, around a sixth occurring once; the ten biggest clones make up around 7.2%. Patients were all untreated before their thyroid surgery. The source material was blood. Receptors originate from a female donor with papillary thyroid cancer or a benign thyroid nodule (not recorded which). Some clones in this sample may be carry-over from other donors' samples.

The rearrangement uses TRBV6-1 and TRBJ2-3; TRBD2 might be the D (5 bases). Germline CDR1 is MNHNS and CDR2 is SASEGT. This CDR3 contains 12 residues. The V end lost 8 bases, the J end lost 3 bases, and 9 bases lay between the germline ends. Written as DNA, the CDR3 is TGTGCCAGCGGTACTAGAACAGATACGCAGTATTTT. Translated: CASGTRTDTQYF.

There are many counts of this clone. The V and J genes are TRBV29-1 and TRBJ1-2; no definite D call. With 2 bases removed from V and 7 bases from J, the gap between germline ends came to 14 bases. The CDR3 length is 13 residues. CDR1 and CDR2 (germline): SQVTM, ANQGSEA. The chain's CDR3 is CSVETLSPSGYTF. The CDR3 DNA reads as TGCAGCGTTGAAACCCTTAGCCCGAGTGGCTACACCTTC. The full variable domain, its missing parts supplied by reference TRBV29-1 and TRBJ1-2, is SAVISQKPSRDICQRGTSLTIQCQVDSQVTMMFWYRQQPGQSLTLIATANQGSEATYESGFVIDKFPISRPNLTFSTLTVSNMSPEDSSIYLCSVETLSPSGYTFGSGTRLTVV.

This clone was counted at least ten times. The chain joins TRBV11-2 to TRBJ2-2, with D uncertain. Germline V CDR1 and CDR2: SGHAT, FQNNGV. The V end was cut by 6 bases, the J end by 6 bases, with 5 bases between. There are 11 residues in the CDR3. The CDR3 sequence: CASRFAGELFF. CDR3 nucleotides: TGTGCCAGCAGGTTCGCCGGGGAGCTGTTTTTT.

The chain is built from TRBV5-1 and TRBJ1-5; D not certain. V lost 4 bases and J lost 6, with 11 bases in between. This CDR3 has 13 residues. Per germline, CDR1 SGHRS and CDR2 YFSETQ. The CDR3 sequence is CASSGGLGQPQHF. In DNA, the CDR3 is TGCGCCAGCAGCGGTGGTTTGGGTCAGCCCCAGCATTTT.

This clone was observed many times. This may be a read error: a much more frequent sequence differs by one nucleotide. The missing conserved phenylalanine or tryptophan at the end of this CDR3 makes a read error likely. This rearrangement joins TRBV2 to TRBJ2-5; tentatively, D is TRBD1 (5 bases). The germline V and J ends were trimmed by 7 bases and 1 base, with 13 bases remaining between them. The CDR3 length is 14 residues. CDR1 SNHLY and CDR2 FYNNEI come from the germline V gene. The CDR3 DNA reads as TGTGCCAGCAAGGGGCAGGCTCCCCAAGAGACCCAGTACCTC. This gives the protein CASKGQAPQETQYL.

Many counts were recorded for this clone. The CDR3, as DNA: TGTGCCAGCAGCTTAGCGGTACATGAGACCCAGTACTTC. It translates to CASSLAVHETQYF. The V and J genes are TRBV7-2 and TRBJ2-5; D gene ambiguous. The CDR3 is 13 amino acids. V lost 0 bases and J lost 5, with 7 bases in between. Germline V gene lookup returns CDR1 SGHTA and CDR2 FQGNSA.

In this sample, this clone turned up many times. This sequence joins TRBV14 and TRBJ2-7; 10 bases align to TRBD1. Germline CDR1 reads SGHDN; CDR2 reads FVKESK. J was trimmed by 4 bases and V by 4 bases; bases with no gene match: 7. This CDR3 has 15 residues. In nucleotides, the CDR3 is TGTGCCAGCAGCCCGGGACAGGGGTTGGGGTACGAGCAGTACTTC. Its translation is CASSPGQGLGYEQYF.

Concerning this clone itself: An end of the junction does not agree with germline; a read error may underlie this. The chain carries TRBV30 and TRBJ2-1; D possibly corresponds to TRBD2 (6 bases). This CDR3 has 13 residues. Germline V gene sequence: CDR1 GTSNPN, CDR2 SVGIG (reference sequence). The DNA of the CDR3 is TGTGCCCGGAGTGCTAGCGTGAGCTATGAGCAGTTCTTC. Protein sequence: CARSASVSYEQFF.

This clone has at least ten counts. The CDR3, as DNA: TGCGCCAGCAGCTCCTACCCGAGGGAAAGTAATTCACCCCTCCACTTT. Residues: CASSSYPRESNSPLHF. The chain couples TRBV5-1 to TRBJ1-6; no clear D gene. CDR3 length: 16 amino acids. V was cut by 3 bases and J by 6 bases, with 16 bases left in between. Germline V lookup: CDR1 SGHRS, CDR2 YFSETQ.

Many counts were recorded for this clone. An end of the junction does not agree with germline; a read error may underlie this. The V call is TRBV5-6, the J call TRBJ1-2; D not certain. Per germline, CDR1 SGHDT and CDR2 YYEEEE. The CDR3 loop spans 14 amino acids. The CDR3 reads CASSLALANYGYIF. CDR3 in DNA: TGTGCCAGCAGCTTGGCCTTGGCAAACTATGGCTACATCTTC.

The table lists this clone with many counts. The chain recombines TRBV7-9 with TRBJ1-5; D uncertain. This CDR3 spans 14 amino acids. Germline lookup yields CDR1 SEHNR and CDR2 FQNEAQ (reference sequence). Trimming removed 4 bases from V and 2 bases from J, with 9 bases in between. CDR3 amino acids: CASSSAGGNQPQHF. The CDR3 bases are TGTGCCAGCAGCTCGGCCGGGGGCAATCAGCCCCAGCATTTT.

This clone was observed at least ten times. The chain uses TRBV7-8 and TRBJ2-7; no clear D. Per the germline V gene, CDR1 is SGHVS and CDR2 is FQNEAQ. The CDR3 covers 15 residues. V lost 0 bases and J lost 2, with 11 bases in between. CDR3 region: CASSLALWETYEQYF. DNA for the CDR3: TGTGCCAGCAGCTTAGCTCTGTGGGAAACCTACGAGCAGTACTTC. Full variable domain (remainder filled in from reference TRBV7-8 and TRBJ2-7): GAGVSQSPRYKVAKRGQDVALRCDPISGHVSLFWYQQALGQGPEFLTYFQNEAQLDKSGLPSDRFFAERPEGSVSTLKIQRTQQEDSAVYLCASSLALWETYEQYFGPGTRLTVT.

Ten or more counts support this clone. The chain combines TRBV9 with TRBJ2-5, with 7 bases that match TRBD2. CDR1 is SGDLS, CDR2 YYNGEE, per germline. The CDR3 loop spans 14 amino acids. Losses at the gene ends were 4 bases for V and 5 bases for J; bases not matched to a gene: 8. The CDR3 spells CASSPRVGRETQYF. For the CDR3, the DNA is TGTGCCAGCAGCCCGCGGGTCGGGAGGGAGACCCAGTACTTC.

This clone was seen ten or more times. The rearrangement links TRBV19 to TRBJ1-6, with a tentative D call TRBD1 (6 bases). Germline assignment: CDR1 LNHDA and CDR2 SQIVND (reference sequence). The length of the CDR3 is 13 residues. V was pared by 5 bases and J by 13 bases, with 15 bases between. CDR3 sequence: CASSSTSRGPLHF. The CDR3 DNA is TGTGCCAGTAGTTCGACGTCCAGGGGTCCCCTCCACTTT.

This chain links TRBV15 with TRBJ1-6, with D perhaps TRBD1 (5 bases). Trimming took 1 base from V and 11 from J, leaving 15 bases between them. This CDR3 is 15 amino acids long. The germline V gene encodes CDR1 LNHNV and CDR2 YYDKDF (reference sequence). The CDR3 DNA reads as TGTGCCACCAGCAGAGGCTTGAAAGGAGGGGCACCCCTCCACTTT. It codes for CATSRGLKGGAPLHF.

This clone was seen many times. The genes are TRBV20-1 and TRBJ1-1, with D tentatively TRBD1 (5 bases). The germline V and J ends were trimmed by 2 bases and 4 bases, with 14 bases remaining between them. This CDR3 is built from 14 residues. Per germline, CDR1 DFQATT and CDR2 SNEGSKA (reference sequence). CDR3 DNA: TGCAGTGCTAGACAGGGAGTCTTTGGCACTGAAGCTTTCTTT. Protein sequence: CSARQGVFGTEAFF.

The chain couples TRBV5-1 to TRBJ2-3; D gene ambiguous. The CDR3 runs 15 residues. From germline, CDR1 is SGHRS and CDR2 YFSETQ. Trimming removed 5 bases at V and 2 bases at J, with 15 bases between. CDR3 bases: TGCGCCAGCAGAATCGACACTACTATCACAGATACGCAGTATTTT. Translating gives CASRIDTTITDTQYF.